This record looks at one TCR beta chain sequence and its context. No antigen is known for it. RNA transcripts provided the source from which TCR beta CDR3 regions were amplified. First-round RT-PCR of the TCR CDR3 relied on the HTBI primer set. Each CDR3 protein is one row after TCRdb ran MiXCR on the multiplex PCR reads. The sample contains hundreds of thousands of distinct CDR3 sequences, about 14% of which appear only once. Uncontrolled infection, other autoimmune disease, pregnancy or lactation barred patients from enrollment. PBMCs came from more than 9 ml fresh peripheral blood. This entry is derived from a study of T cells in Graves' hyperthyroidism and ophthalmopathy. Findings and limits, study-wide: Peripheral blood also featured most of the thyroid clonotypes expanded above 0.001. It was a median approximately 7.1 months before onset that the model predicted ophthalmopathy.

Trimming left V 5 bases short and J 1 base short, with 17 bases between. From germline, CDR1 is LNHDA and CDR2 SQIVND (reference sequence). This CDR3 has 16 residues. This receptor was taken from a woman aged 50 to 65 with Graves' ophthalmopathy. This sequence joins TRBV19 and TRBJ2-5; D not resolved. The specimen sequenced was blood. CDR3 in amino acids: CASSLIVVHTQETQYF. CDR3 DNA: TGTGCCAGTAGTCTAATAGTAGTTCACACCCAAGAGACCCAGTACTTC.